This TCR beta chain was observed in a study of vaccination and CD4 T cells after COVID-19. The germline gives CDR1 MNHEY, CDR2 SVGAGI. This CDR3 comprises 13 residues. With 4 bases removed from V and 4 bases from J, the gap between germline ends came to 10 bases. Treatment indicated: approximately 10-day PBMC culture with coronavirus spike peptide pools or control peptides (ViraFEST assay). These CD4+ T cells came from an unexposed donor, sampled before the COVID-19 pandemic (2011-2018). Only a few counts were recorded for this clonotype. What it binds is unknown. The Oncomine TCR Beta short-read assay was applied to DNA of cultured CD4+ T cells. CD4+ T cells were cultured, and genomic DNA was extracted from them. TCRdb ran MiXCR on the PCR reads and lists one entry per CDR3 protein. The table shows 9,500 to 14,000 distinct CDR3 sequences, with 35% to 40% occurring only once.

This clonotype was obtained from a human donor in good health. Sample: CD4+ T cells from blood, cultured in vitro. J is TRBJ1-1 and V is TRBV6-5, with D hard to call. CDR3 protein: CASSFDERTEAFF. Written as DNA, the CDR3 is TGTGCCAGCAGTTTCGACGAGCGCACTGAAGCTTTCTTT.